The source of this T cell receptor beta chain is a study of T cells in Graves' hyperthyroidism and ophthalmopathy (dated by TCRdb to the late 2010s). Concerning the study at large: Peripheral blood was sampled at the time of initial diagnosis, prior to any treatment. TCR V-J signatures able to tell the groups apart were searched for in a discovery cohort of 90 to 100 patients, of whom 40 to 45 had Graves' ophthalmopathy and 57 had stable Graves' hyperthyroidism. Prospective prediction of ophthalmopathy was tested in an independent validation cohort consisting of 18 to 20 hyperthyroidism patients and around 17 patients who later progressed to ophthalmopathy. The 100 discovery patients were randomly divided into training and test sets at a 7:3 ratio. The study also compared thyroid tissue and blood T-cell repertoires from a handful of Graves' hyperthyroidism patients. Once sampling was done, hyperthyroidism patients were given methimazole at a starting dose of 30 mg daily, whereas ophthalmopathy patients were given high-dose intravenous methylprednisolone. The paper describes TCR Vbeta CDR3 sequencing of 120 to 150 peripheral blood samples, made up of 40 to 45 ophthalmopathy patients, 70 to 75 hyperthyroidism patients and some 17 progressor patients.

Reading from cysteine to phenylalanine, the CDR3 counts 14 amino acids. The kept DNA is CDR3 alone, 42 bases in frame from the first base. The germline ends are 13 bases apart after V is trimmed by 8 bases and J by 5 bases. The germline V gene sets CDR1 to MNHNS and CDR2 to SASEGT. This clonotype was picked up a small number of times. Its target antigen remains unknown. One base away there is no much larger clone; base qualities are not given. General findings and caveats noted by the study authors: A model built on a 13 V-J signature distinguished ophthalmopathy from stable hyperthyroidism, reaching 87.88% sensitivity and around 81% specificity in cross-validation and 80%/75% in testing. Most expanded thyroid clonotypes (frequency above 0.001) were also detected in blood, suggesting blood repertoires may reflect thyroid immune responses. No statistical method was used to set the sample size in advance, and investigators knew the group allocation. In validation, the model predicted progression to ophthalmopathy a median of about 6.8 months before onset, with around 70% sensitivity and around 76% specificity.

The TCR beta CDR3 regions were amplified from the RNA transcripts. The first round of RT-PCR for the TCR CDR3 was performed with the HTBI primer set and the Qiagen OneStep RT-PCR kit. The libraries were constructed in a second round of multiplex PCR and then size-selected and purified. Libraries were sequenced paired-end with 100 bp reads on an Illumina HiSeq2000. The study's processing was this. SOAPnuke was used to process the raw data, with reads discarded if the reads contained adapters or uncalled bases, had a mean Phred below 15, or lacked an exact constant-primer or identifier match. COPE v1.2.5 was used to merge the high-quality paired reads, and each unique nucleotide sequence was defined as a clonotype. MiTCR v1.1 was used to align clonotypes to the IMGT TRBV, TRBD and TRBJ reference segments. The analysis included only V-J combinations with a frequency above 0.0001, which together covered 99% to 99.2% of the repertoires. A TCS score was defined as the ratio between F50 (clonal expansion) and ExV (chaos), using BLOSUM62-based TCRdist between CDR3 peptides within each V-J. Welch's t-statistics and random forest reduced 500 to 650 V-J features to some 14, which were used in a naive Bayes classifier (R e1071). TCRdb cleaned the public reads at Q25 with fastp, built clones with MiXCR and kept in-frame beta chains. Here each entry gathers all rows of one CDR3 protein and keeps the most common genes and DNA. These V and J calls are TCRdb output, not the study's own analysis. The sample includes under 400,000 distinct CDR3 sequences, with approximately 15% observed a single time. Around 10% of the sample goes to the ten largest clones.

Stable Graves' hyperthyroidism was defined as the absence of progression to ophthalmopathy over 18 months of follow-up. Hyperthyroidism patients were aged 18 to 65 years and newly diagnosed, with disease duration of less than 2 months. The study excluded patients with uncontrolled infections, other autoimmune diseases, pregnancy or lactation. Diagnoses relied on clinical symptoms, serum thyroxine and TRAb, thyroid ultrasound and orbital computed tomography. Ficoll-Paque density gradient centrifugation was used to isolate PBMCs from approximately 10 ml of fresh peripheral blood. Total RNA was extracted with Trizol reagent, and quality was checked on an Agilent 2100 Bioanalyzer.

The clonotype comes from a woman in her sixties with Graves' hyperthyroidism. Material for sequencing was blood. The chain couples TRBV6-1 to TRBJ1-6; no D gene is confidently identified. DNA sequence: TGTGCCAGCGCCCCGGGGTGGAATAATTCACCCCTCCACTTT. This sequence encodes CASAPGWNNSPLHF.